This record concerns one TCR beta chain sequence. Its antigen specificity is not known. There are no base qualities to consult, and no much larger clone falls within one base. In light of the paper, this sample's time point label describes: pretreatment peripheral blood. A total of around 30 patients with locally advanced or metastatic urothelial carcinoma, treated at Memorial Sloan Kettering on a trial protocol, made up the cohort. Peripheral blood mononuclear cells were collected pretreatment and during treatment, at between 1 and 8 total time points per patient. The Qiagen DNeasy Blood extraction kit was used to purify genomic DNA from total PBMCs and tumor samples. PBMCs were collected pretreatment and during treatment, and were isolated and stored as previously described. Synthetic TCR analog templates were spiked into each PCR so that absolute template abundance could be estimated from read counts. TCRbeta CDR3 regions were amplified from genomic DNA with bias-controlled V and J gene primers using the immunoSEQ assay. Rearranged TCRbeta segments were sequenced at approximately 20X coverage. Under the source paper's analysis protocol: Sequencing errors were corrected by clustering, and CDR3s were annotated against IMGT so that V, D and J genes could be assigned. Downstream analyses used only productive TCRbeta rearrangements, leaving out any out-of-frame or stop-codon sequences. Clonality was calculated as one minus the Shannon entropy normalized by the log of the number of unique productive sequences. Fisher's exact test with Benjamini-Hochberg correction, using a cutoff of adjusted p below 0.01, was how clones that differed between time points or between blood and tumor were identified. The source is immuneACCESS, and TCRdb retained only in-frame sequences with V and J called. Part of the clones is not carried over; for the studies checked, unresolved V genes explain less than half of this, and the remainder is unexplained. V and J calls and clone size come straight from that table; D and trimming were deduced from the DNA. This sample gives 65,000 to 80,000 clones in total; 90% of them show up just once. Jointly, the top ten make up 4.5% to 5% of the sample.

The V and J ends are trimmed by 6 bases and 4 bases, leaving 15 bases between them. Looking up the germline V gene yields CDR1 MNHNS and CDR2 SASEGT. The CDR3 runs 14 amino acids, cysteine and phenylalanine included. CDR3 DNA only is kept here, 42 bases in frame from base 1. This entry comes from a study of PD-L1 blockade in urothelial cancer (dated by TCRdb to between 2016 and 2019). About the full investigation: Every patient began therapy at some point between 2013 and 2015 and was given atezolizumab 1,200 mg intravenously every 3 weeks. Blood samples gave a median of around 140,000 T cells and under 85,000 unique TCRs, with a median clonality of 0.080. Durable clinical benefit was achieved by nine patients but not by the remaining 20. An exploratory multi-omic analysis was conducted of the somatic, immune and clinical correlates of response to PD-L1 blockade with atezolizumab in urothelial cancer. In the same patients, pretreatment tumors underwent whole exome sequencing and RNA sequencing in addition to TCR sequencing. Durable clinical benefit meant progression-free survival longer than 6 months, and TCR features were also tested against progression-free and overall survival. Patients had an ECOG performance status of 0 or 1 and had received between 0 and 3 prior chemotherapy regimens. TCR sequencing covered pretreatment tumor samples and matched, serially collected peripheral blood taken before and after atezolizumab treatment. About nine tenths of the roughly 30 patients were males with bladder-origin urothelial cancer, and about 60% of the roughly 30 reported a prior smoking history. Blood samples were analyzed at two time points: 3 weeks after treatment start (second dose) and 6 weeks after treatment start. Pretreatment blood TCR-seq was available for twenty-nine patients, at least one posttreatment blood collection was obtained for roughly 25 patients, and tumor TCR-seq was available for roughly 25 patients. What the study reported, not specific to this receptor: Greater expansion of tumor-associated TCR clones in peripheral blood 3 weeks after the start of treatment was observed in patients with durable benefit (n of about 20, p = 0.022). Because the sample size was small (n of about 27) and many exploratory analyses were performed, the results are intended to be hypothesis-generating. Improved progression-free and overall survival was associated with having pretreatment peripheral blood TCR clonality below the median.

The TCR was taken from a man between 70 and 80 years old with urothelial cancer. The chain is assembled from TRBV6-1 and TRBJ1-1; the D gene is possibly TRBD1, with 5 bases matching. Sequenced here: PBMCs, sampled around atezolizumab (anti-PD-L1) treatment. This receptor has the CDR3 CASRIDPGGTEAFF. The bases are TGTGCCAGCAGGATTGACCCGGGGGGCACTGAAGCTTTCTTT.